This T cell receptor beta chain was captured by sequencing in a study of T-cell reconstitution after alpha-beta-depleted transplantation in children. Study conclusions and caveats: Some patients' high day-60 TCRbeta diversity was attributed to recipient cells surviving conditioning. T-cell counts and diversity at one year post-transplant came mainly from newly produced T cells. Where alpha-beta T cells came from about two months after transplant was reportedly several hundred expanded graft clones.

To note about this clonotype: Its antigen remains unknown.

A library of TCRbeta sequences, prepared with unique molecular identifiers, was generated. One entry per CDR3 protein results from TCRdb running MiXCR on the PCR reads. The repertoire holds about 210,000 distinct CDR3 sequences, with roughly 15% as singletons. The sample consisted of PBMCs, mostly from graft donor cells, taken 360 days after TCRalphabeta/CD19-depleted stem cell transplant. The sequence was collected from a male patient between 2 and 10 years old who had a stem cell transplant for acute lymphoblastic leukemia, so the T cells may come from the graft donor.

CDR3 protein: CASSFSIAGAWGEQYF. CDR3 in DNA: TGTGCCAGCAGTTTTAGTATTGCGGGGGCTTGGGGCGAGCAGTACTTC. The V and J genes are TRBV12-3 or TRBV12-4 and TRBJ2-7; D is possibly TRBD2 (7 bases). Trimming took 3 bases from V and 6 from J, leaving 21 bases between them. This CDR3 spans 16 amino acids.